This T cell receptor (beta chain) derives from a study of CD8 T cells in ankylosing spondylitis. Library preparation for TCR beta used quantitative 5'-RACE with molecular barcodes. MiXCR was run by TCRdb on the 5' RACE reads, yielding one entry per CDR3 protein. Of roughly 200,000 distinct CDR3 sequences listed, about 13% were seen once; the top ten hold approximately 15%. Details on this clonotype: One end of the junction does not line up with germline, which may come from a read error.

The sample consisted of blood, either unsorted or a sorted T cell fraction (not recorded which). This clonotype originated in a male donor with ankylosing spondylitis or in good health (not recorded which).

The chain's CDR3 is CASSSGLAGMYGQYF. In nucleotides, the CDR3 is TGTGCCAGCAGTTCCGGACTAGCGGGAATGTACGGGCAGTACTTC. V and J are TRBV27 and TRBJ2-7; 12 bases align to TRBD2. Germline CDR1 is MNHEY and CDR2 is SMNVEV (reference sequence). The CDR3 loop spans 15 amino acids.